This entry lists 2 T cell receptor beta chains sequenced from one sample in a study of early T cells in non-severe SARS-CoV-2 infection. MiXCR, run by TCRdb on the 5' RACE reads, gives a single entry per CDR3 protein. This sample yields roughly 50,000 distinct CDR3 sequences, of which approximately 9.8% are seen a single time; roughly 8.3% belongs to the top ten. The sample comprised whole blood. Every receptor here comes from an adult who was a healthcare worker with PCR-confirmed SARS-CoV-2 infection or an uninfected control (not recorded which).

The chain uses TRBV28 and TRBJ2-5, with D maybe TRBD1 (6 bases). The V end lost 7 bases, the J end lost 3 bases, and 15 bases lay between the germline ends. Germline V gene sequence: CDR1 MDHEN, CDR2 SYDVKM. This CDR3 has 14 amino acids. DNA of the CDR3: TGTGCCAGCAACCCGAGAGGGGGAAAAGAGACCCAGTACTTC. It is translated as CASNPRGGKETQYF.

Only a few counts were recorded for this clonotype. The rearrangement joins TRBV5-1 to TRBJ1-3; 8 bases are shared with TRBD1. The CDR3 covers 18 residues. After removal of 5 bases from V and 0 bases from J, the junction contained 13 bases not matched to a gene. In germline, CDR1 is SGHRS, CDR2 YFSETQ. The DNA for the CDR3 is TGCGCCAGCAGGCACGGGACAGGCGGATTCTCCTCTGGAAACACCATATATTTT. Encoded protein: CASRHGTGGFSSGNTIYF.